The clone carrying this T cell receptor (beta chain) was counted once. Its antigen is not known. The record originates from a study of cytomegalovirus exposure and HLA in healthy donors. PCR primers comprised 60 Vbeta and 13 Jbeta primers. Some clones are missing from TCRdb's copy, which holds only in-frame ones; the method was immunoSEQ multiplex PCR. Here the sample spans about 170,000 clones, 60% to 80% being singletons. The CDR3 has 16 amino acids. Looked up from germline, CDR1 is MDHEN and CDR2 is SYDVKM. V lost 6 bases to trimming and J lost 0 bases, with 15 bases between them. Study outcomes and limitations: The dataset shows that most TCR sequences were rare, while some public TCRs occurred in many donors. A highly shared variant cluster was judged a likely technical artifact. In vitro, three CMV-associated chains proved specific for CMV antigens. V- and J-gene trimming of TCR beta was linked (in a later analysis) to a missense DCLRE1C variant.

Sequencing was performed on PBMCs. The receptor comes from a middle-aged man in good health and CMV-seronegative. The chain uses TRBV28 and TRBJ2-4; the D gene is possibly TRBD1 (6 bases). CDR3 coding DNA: TGTGCCAGCAGCTACCGACAGGTGCCAGCCAAAAACATTCAGTACTTC. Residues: CASSYRQVPAKNIQYF.